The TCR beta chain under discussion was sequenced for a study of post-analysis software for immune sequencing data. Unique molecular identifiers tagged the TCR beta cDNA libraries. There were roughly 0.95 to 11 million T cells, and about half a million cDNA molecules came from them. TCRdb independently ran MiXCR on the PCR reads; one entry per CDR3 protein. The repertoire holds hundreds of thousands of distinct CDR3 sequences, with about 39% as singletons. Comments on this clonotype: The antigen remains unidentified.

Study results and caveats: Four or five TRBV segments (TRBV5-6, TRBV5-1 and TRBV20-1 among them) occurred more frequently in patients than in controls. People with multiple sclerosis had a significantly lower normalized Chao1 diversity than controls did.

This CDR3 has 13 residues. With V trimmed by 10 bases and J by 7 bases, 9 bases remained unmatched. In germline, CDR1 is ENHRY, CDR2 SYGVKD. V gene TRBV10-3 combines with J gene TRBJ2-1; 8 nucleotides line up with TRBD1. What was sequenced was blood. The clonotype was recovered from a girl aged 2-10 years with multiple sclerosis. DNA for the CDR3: TGTGCCACCTTGCAGGGGGCGCAGAATGAGCAGTTCTTC. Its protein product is CATLQGAQNEQFF.